This T cell receptor beta chain came from a study of T cell responses to AZD1222 COVID-19 vaccine. Study background: The analysis combined second doses at about 4 or about 12 weeks.

Germline V gene sequence: CDR1 MRHNA, CDR2 SNTAGT. This CDR3 has 14 amino acids. The V end was cut by 4 bases, the J end by 2 bases, with 10 bases between. For this clone: Its specificity is not known.

Data came from immunoSEQ multiplex PCR; TCRdb stores just in-frame clones and leaves some out. This table has roughly 160,000 clones, approximately 90% appearing once. General study findings and limits: Spike-specific TCR repertoires showed rising breadth and depth after two AZD1222 doses. At baseline, just a handful of AZD1222 recipients tested seropositive.

The TCR comes from an adult in good health. The specimen was peripheral blood, collected on day 0 of AZD1222 vaccination. The chain recombines TRBV6-4 with TRBJ2-3; D is unclear. The CDR3 reads CASSVGRVTDTQYF. CDR3 nucleotides: TGTGCCAGCAGTGTTGGTCGGGTCACAGATACGCAGTATTTT.